Described below is a single TCR beta chain sequence and its context. Its target is unknown. The source of the sample is a study of cytomegalovirus exposure and HLA in healthy donors. In the study overall: Of the donors genotyped, several hundred in all, about 80% fell in the Caucasian-associated ancestry cluster.

In the PCR, 60 Vbeta and 13 Jbeta primers were used. TCRdb's copy holds only in-frame clones and misses some; the assay was immunoSEQ multiplex PCR. With some 150,000 clones in the sample, the ten largest clones hold roughly 0.83%. Whole-study results and caveats: Most TCR sequences were uncommon, yet certain public TCRs appeared in many donors.

CDR3 length: 16 amino acids. Germline V gene sequence: CDR1 LNHNV, CDR2 YYDKDF (reference sequence). Trimming took 0 bases from V and 0 from J, leaving 12 bases between them. Despite likely unrecorded immune exposures, the donors were nominally healthy at the time of sampling. This receptor was taken from a woman aged 18-30 years in good health and CMV-seropositive. This rearrangement joins TRBV15 to TRBJ2-7; D remains unclear. Sample: PBMCs. The CDR3 nucleotides are TGTGCCACCAGCAGAGAGTTGATACGCTACTCCTACGAGCAGTACTTC. It is translated as CATSRELIRYSYEQYF.